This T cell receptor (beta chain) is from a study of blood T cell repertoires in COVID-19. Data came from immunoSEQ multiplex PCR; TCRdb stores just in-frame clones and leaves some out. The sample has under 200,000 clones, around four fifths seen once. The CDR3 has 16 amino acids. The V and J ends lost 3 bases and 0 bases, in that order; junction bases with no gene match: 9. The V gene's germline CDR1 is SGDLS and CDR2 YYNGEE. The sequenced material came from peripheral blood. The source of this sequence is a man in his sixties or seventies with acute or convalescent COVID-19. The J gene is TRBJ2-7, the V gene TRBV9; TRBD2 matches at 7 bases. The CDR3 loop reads CASSEGGNSLSYEQYF. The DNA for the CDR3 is TGTGCCAGCAGCGAGGGAGGGAACAGCCTCTCCTACGAGCAGTACTTC.